The TCR beta chain described here comes from a study of neurological immune-mediated disorders. Study outcomes and limitations: HTLV-1-associated myelopathy led in TCR clonal expansion, while multiple sclerosis ranked lowest, below healthy controls.

cDNA synthesis was performed by 5'RACE with 10-nucleotide random UMIs. From the 5' RACE reads, TCRdb called clonotypes with MiXCR, one entry per CDR3 protein. The sample includes about 45,000 distinct CDR3 sequences, roughly 12% of them seen just once. This clonotype has ten or more counts. Its antigen remains unidentified. CDR1 and CDR2 (germline): KGHDR, SFDVKD. Losses at the gene ends were 4 bases for V and 7 bases for J; bases not matched to a gene: 10. The CDR3 totals 16 residues. Time point meaning: longitudinal time-point 3. The sequence was collected from a man aged 25-40 years in good health. The rearrangement uses TRBV24-1 and TRBJ2-3; 10 positions match TRBD2. The sample taken for sequencing was PBMCs. The CDR3 is CATSDPASGSHHTQYF. In DNA, the CDR3 is TGTGCCACCAGTGACCCGGCTAGCGGGAGTCATCATACGCAGTATTTT.